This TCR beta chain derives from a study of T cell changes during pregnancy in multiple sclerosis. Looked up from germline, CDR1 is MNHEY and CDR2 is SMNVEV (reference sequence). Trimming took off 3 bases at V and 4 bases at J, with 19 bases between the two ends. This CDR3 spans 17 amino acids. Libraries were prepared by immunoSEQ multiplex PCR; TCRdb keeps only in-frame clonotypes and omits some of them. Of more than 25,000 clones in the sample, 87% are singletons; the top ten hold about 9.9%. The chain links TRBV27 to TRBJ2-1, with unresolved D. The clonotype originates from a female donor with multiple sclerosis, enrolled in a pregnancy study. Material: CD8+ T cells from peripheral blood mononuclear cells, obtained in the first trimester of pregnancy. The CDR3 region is CASSFRSDLPSYNEQFF. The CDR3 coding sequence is TGTGCCAGCAGTTTCCGAAGCGACCTCCCCTCTTACAATGAGCAGTTCTTC.